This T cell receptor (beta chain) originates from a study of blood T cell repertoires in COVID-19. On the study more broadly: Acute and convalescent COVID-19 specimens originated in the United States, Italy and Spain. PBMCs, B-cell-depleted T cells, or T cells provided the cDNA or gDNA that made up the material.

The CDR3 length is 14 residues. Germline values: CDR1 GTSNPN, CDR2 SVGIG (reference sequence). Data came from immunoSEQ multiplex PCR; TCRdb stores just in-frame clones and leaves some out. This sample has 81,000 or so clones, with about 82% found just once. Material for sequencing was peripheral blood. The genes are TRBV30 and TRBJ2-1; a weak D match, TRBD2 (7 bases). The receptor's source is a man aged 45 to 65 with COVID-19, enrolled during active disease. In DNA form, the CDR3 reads TGTGCTTATAAGGGGGGGTTATCTTACAATGAGCAGTTCTTC. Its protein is CAYKGGLSYNEQFF. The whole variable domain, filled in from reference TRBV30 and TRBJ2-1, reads SQTIHQWPATLVQPVGSPLSLECTVEGTSNPNLYWYRQAAGRGLQLLFYSVGIGQISSEVPQNLSASRPQDRQFILSSKKLLLSDSGFYLCAYKGGLSYNEQFFGPGTRLTVL.